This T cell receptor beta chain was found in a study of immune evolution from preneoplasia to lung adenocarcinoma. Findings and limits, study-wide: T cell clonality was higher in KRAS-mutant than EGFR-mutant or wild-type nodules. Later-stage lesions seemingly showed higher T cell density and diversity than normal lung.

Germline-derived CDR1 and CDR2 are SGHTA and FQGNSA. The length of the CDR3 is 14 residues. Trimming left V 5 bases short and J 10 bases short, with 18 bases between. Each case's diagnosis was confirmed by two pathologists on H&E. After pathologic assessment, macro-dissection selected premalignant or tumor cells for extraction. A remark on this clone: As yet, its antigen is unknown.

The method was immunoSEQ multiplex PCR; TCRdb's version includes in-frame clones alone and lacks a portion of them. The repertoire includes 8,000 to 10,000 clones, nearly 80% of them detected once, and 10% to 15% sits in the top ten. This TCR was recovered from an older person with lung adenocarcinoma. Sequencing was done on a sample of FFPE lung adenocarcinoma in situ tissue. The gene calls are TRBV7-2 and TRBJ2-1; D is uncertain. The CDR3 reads CASSPTDPSLEQFF. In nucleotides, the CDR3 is TGTGCCAGCAGCCCAACGGACCCCTCTTTAGAGCAGTTCTTC.